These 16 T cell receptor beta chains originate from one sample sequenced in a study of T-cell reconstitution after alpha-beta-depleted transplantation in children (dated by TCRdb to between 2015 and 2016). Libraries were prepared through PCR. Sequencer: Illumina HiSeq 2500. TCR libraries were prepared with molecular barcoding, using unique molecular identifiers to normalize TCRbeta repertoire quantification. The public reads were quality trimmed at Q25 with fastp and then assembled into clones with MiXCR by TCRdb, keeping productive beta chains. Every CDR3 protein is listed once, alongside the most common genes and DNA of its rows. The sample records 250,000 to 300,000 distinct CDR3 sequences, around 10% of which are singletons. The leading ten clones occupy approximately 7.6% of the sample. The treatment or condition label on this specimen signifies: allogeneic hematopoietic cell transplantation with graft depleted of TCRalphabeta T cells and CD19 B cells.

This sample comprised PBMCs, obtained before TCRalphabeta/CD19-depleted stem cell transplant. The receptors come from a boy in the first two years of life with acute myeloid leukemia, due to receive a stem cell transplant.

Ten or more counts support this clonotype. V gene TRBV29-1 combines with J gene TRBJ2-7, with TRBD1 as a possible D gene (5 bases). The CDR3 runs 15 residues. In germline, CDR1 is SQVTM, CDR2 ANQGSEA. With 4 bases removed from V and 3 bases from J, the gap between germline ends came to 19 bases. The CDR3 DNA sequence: TGCAGCGTTGTAGACAGCCAACCCCCATTCTACGAGCAGTACTTC. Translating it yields CSVVDSQPPFYEQYF.

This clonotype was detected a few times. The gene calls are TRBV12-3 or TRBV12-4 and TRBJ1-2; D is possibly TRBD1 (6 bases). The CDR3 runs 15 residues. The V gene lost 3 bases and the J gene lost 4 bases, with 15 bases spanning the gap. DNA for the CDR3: TGTGCCAGCAGTTTCGGGGCAGGGACATTCTATGGCTACACCTTC. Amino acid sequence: CASSFGAGTFYGYTF.

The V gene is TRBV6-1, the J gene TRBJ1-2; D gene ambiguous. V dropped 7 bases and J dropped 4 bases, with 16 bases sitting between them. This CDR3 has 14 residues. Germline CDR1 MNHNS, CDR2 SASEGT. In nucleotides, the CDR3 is TGTGCCAGCAAGGCCCAAGGGCCCCTCTATGGCTACACCTTC. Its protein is CASKAQGPLYGYTF.

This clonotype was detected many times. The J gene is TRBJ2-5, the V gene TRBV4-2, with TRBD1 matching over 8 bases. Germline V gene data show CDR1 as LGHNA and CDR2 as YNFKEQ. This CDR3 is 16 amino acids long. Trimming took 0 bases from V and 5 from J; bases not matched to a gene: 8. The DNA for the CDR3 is TGTGCCAGCAGCCAAGATGTCCAGGGGGCCGGCGAGACCCAGTACTTC. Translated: CASSQDVQGAGETQYF.

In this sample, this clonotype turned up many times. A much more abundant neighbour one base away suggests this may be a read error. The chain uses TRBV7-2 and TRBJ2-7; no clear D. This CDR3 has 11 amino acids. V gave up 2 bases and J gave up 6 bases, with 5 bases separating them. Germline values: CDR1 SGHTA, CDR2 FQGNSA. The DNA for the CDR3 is TGTGCCAGCAGCTTATGGGGCGAGCAGTACTTC. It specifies CASSLWGEQYF.

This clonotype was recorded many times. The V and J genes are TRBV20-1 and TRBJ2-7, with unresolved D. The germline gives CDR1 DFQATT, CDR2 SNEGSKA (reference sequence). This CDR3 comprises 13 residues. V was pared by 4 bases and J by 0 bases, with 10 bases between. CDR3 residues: CSANGLDSYEQYF. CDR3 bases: TGCAGTGCTAATGGGCTAGACTCCTACGAGCAGTACTTC.

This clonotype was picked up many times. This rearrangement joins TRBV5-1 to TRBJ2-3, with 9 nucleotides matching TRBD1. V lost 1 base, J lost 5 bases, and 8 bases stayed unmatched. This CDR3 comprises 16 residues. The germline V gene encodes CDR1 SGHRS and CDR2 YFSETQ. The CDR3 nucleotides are TGCGCCAGCAGCTTGAGTCCGGACAGGGGAGGAGATACGCAGTATTTT. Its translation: CASSLSPDRGGDTQYF.

CDR3 sequence reads: CASSLGLAGGGEQFF. The CDR3, as DNA: TGCGCCAGCAGCTTAGGACTAGCGGGAGGTGGTGAGCAGTTCTTC. The V gene is TRBV5-1, the J gene TRBJ2-1, with 14 nucleotides matching TRBD2. The CDR3 contains 15 residues. Germline CDR1 and CDR2: SGHRS and YFSETQ. The trim removed 2 bases at V and 9 bases at J, leaving 4 bases unmatched.

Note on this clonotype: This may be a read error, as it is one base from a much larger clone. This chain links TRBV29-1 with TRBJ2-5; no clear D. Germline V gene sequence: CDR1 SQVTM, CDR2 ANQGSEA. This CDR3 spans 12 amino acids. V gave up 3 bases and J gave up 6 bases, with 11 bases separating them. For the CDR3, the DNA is TGCAGCGTTGATCAGGAGACACAGACCCAGTACTTC. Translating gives CSVDQETQTQYF.

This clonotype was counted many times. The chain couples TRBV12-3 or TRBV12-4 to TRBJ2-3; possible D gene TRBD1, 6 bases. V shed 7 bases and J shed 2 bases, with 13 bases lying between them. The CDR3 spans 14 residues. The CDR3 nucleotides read TGTGCCAGCAACCCGGGACATTCCACAGATACGCAGTATTTT. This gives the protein CASNPGHSTDTQYF.

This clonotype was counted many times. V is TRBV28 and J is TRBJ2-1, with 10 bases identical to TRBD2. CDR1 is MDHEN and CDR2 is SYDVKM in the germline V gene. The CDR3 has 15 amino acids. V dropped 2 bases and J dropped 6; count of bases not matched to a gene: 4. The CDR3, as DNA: TGTGCCAGCAGTTTAGGGTTAGCGGGAGGCAATGAGCAGTTCTTC. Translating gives CASSLGLAGGNEQFF.

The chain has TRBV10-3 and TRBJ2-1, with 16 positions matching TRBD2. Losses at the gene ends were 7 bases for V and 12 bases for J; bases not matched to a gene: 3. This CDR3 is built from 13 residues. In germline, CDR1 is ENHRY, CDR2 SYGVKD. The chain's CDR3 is CAITGTSGGVQFF. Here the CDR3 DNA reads TGTGCCATCACCGGGACTAGCGGGGGGGTGCAGTTCTTC.

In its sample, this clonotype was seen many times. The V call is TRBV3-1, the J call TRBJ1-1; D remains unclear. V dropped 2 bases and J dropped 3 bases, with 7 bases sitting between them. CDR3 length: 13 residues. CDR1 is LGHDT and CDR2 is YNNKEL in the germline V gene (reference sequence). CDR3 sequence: CASSQLRDTEAFF. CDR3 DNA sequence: TGTGCCAGCAGCCAACTGCGCGACACTGAAGCTTTCTTT.

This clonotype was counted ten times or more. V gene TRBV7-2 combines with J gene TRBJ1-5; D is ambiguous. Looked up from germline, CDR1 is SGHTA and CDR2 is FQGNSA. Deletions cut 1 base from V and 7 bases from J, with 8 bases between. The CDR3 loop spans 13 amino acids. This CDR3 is CASSLERGQPQHF. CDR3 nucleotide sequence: TGTGCCAGCAGCTTAGAAAGAGGGCAGCCCCAGCATTTT.

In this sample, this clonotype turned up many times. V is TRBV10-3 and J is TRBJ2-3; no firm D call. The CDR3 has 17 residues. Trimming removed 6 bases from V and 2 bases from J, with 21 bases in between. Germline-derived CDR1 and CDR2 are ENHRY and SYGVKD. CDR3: CAIREVGVERVTDTQYF. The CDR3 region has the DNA TGTGCCATCAGGGAAGTTGGAGTAGAAAGGGTCACAGATACGCAGTATTTT.

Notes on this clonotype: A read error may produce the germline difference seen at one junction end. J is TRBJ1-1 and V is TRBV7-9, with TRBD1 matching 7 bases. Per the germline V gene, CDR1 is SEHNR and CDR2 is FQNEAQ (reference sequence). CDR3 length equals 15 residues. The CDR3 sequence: CASSSSTGRDTAAFF. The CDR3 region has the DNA TGTGCCAGCAGCTCATCGACAGGGAGGGACACTGCAGCTTTCTTT.